The 12 T cell receptor beta chains below were found in one sample sequenced in a study of T cell responses to AZD1222 COVID-19 vaccine. This table comes from immunoSEQ multiplex PCR, and its TCRdb copy is limited to in-frame clones, with some not included. The sample lists approximately 150,000 clones, approximately 86% occurring once. This sample comprised peripheral blood, obtained 28 days after the second dose of the MenACWY control vaccine. The origin of the receptors is an adult who received the MenACWY meningococcal vaccine as a control.

This clone was seen just once. CDR3 sequence: CASSGQDRGSVNSNQPQHF. CDR3 nucleotides: TGTGCCAGCAGTGGTCAGGACAGGGGGTCGGTTAATAGCAATCAGCCCCAGCATTTT. The chain recombines TRBV6-4 with TRBJ1-5; the match to TRBD1 covers 10 bases. J lost 0 bases, V lost 4 bases, and 12 bases had no gene match. CDR1 and CDR2 (germline): MRHNA, SNTAGT. The CDR3 sequence is 19 residues long.

This chain uses TRBV9 with TRBJ1-6; no clear D. Per germline, CDR1 SGDLS and CDR2 YYNGEE. This CDR3 has 11 amino acids. V was pared by 4 bases and J by 9 bases, with 5 bases between. Here the CDR3 reads CASSQPSPLHF. DNA for the CDR3: TGTGCCAGCAGCCAACCTTCACCCCTCCACTTT.

The V and J genes are TRBV27 and TRBJ2-2; 7 nucleotides line up with TRBD2. The CDR3 runs to 19 residues. Trimming at V came to 3 bases and at J to 5 bases, leaving 18 bases not matched to a gene. From germline, CDR1 is MNHEY and CDR2 SMNVEV (reference sequence). As DNA, the CDR3 is TGTGCCAGCAGTTTTAATGGCCGTCTGGGGGGGAGTGAAACCGGGGAGCTGTTTTTT. Encoded protein: CASSFNGRLGGSETGELFF.

The chain recombines TRBV9 with TRBJ2-3, with D possibly TRBD2 on 7 matching bases. The CDR3 has 17 amino acids. Trimming removed 0 bases at V and 3 bases at J, with 17 bases between. Per the germline V gene, CDR1 is SGDLS and CDR2 is YYNGEE. For the CDR3, the DNA is TGTGCCAGCAGCGTAGAAGGGGGGGCCCGTAGGACAGATACGCAGTATTTT. This encodes CASSVEGGARRTDTQYF.

The genes are TRBV28 and TRBJ1-2; D remains unclear. V was trimmed by 1 base and J by 1 base, leaving 4 bases between them. CDR3 size: 13 residues. Germline CDR1 reads MDHEN; CDR2 reads SYDVKM. The CDR3, as DNA: TGTGCCAGCAGTTTATCAGTTAACTATGGCTACACCTTC. It encodes CASSLSVNYGYTF.

The CDR3 reads CASGGGITDTQYF. In DNA, the CDR3 is TGTGCCAGCGGTGGCGGAATCACAGATACGCAGTATTTT. The rearrangement uses TRBV9 and TRBJ2-3; D unclear. V was clipped by 7 bases and J by 2 bases, with 11 bases between them. CDR3 length: 13 residues. The germline gives CDR1 SGDLS, CDR2 YYNGEE. Full variable domain (outside the CDR3, taken from reference TRBV9 and TRBJ2-3): DSGVTQTPKHLITATGQRVTLRCSPRSGDLSVYWYQQSLDQGLQFLIQYYNGEERAKGNILERFSAQQFPDLHSELNLSSLELGDSALYFCASGGGITDTQYFGPGTRLTVL.

This clone was seen only once. The V call is TRBV5-5, the J call TRBJ2-4; D unresolved. The CDR3 extends over 16 amino acids. In germline, CDR1 is SGHKS, CDR2 YYEKEE (reference sequence). Trimming removed 1 base from V and 0 bases from J, with 11 bases in between. In DNA, the CDR3 is TGTGCCAGCAGCTTGTGGCAGAGCCTAGCCAAAAACATTCAGTACTTC. This codes for CASSLWQSLAKNIQYF.

This chain links TRBV28 with TRBJ1-1; no definite D call. V lost 3 bases and J 0 bases, leaving 8 bases between the germline ends. Germline V CDR1 and CDR2: MDHEN, SYDVKM. CDR3 size: 14 residues. This CDR3 is CASSLDPMNTEAFF. The CDR3 nucleotides are TGTGCCAGCAGTTTGGATCCCATGAACACTGAAGCTTTCTTT.

V and J are TRBV14 and TRBJ2-5, with 7 bases fitting TRBD1. The length of the CDR3 is 15 residues. V shed 4 bases and J 0 bases; nucleotides not matched to a gene: 5. Germline V CDR1 and CDR2: SGHDN, FVKESK. The CDR3 DNA is TGTGCCAGCAGCCTACAGGACAGGTACCAAGAGACCCAGTACTTC. Residues: CASSLQDRYQETQYF.

CDR3 DNA: TGTGCCAGTAGCGGTCCCTTCAACACTGAAGCTTTCTTT. It codes for CASSGPFNTEAFF. V gene TRBV19 combines with J gene TRBJ1-1; D is uncertain. Germline loops: CDR1 LNHDA, CDR2 SQIVND (reference sequence). The CDR3 totals 13 residues. V shed 6 bases and J shed 2 bases, with 10 bases lying between them.

The chain is built from TRBV7-9 and TRBJ2-1, with D perhaps TRBD1 (6 bases). The V end was cut by 3 bases, the J end by 8 bases, with 23 bases between. The CDR3 covers 17 residues. CDR1 and CDR2 (germline): SEHNR, FQNEAQ (reference sequence). This CDR3 is CASSFKTQGPATDEQFF. CDR3 coding DNA: TGTGCCAGCAGCTTTAAAACACAGGGACCGGCTACAGATGAGCAGTTCTTC. The full variable domain, its missing parts supplied by reference TRBV7-9 and TRBJ2-1, is DTGVSQNPRHKITKRGQNVTFRCDPISEHNRLYWYRQTLGQGPEFLTYFQNEAQLEKSRLLSDRFSAERPKGSFSTLEIQRTEQGDSAMYLCASSFKTQGPATDEQFFGPGTRLTVL.

The V call is TRBV27, the J call TRBJ2-7; 8 bases match TRBD1. The CDR3 loop spans 14 amino acids. Germline assignment: CDR1 MNHEY and CDR2 SMNVEV (reference sequence). The ends lost 5 bases at V and 5 bases at J; junction bases unmatched: 8. The CDR3 DNA reads TGTGCCAGCAGTACTGGACAGGGTCGTGACGAGCAGTACTTC. Its protein is CASSTGQGRDEQYF.